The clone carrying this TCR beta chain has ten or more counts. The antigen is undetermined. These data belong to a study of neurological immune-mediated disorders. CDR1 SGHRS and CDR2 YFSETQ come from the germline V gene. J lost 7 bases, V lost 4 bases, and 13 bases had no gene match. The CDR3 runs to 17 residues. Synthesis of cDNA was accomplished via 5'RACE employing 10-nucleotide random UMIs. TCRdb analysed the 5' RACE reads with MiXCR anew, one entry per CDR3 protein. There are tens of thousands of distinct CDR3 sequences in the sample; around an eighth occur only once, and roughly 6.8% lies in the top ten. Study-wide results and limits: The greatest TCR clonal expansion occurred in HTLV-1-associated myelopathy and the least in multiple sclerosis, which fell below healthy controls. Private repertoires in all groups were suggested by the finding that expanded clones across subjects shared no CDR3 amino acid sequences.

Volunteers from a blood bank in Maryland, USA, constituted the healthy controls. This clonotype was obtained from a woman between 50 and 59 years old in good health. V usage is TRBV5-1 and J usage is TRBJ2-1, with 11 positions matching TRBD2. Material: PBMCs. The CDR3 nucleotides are TGCGCCAGCAGCACTTTAGCGGGGGGGCTTAGTCGTAATGAGCAGTTCTTC. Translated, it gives CASSTLAGGLSRNEQFF.